One and the same sample provided the 31 T cell receptor beta chains below, sequenced in a study of T cells in localized non-small cell lung cancer. Some clones are missing from TCRdb's copy, which holds only in-frame ones; the method was immunoSEQ multiplex PCR. Found here are about 33,000 clones, around 90% of them singletons; the top ten hold about 3.8%. The starting material was peripheral blood, obtained before any cancer treatment. The receptor set was obtained from a man between 40 and 75 years old with stage I lung adenocarcinoma.

A single count supports this clone. The chain has TRBV6-6 and TRBJ1-2, with 7 bases aligning to TRBD1. CDR3 length equals 14 residues. The V segment lost 7 bases and the J segment 7 bases; nucleotides outside the gene matches: 12. From germline, CDR1 is MNHNY and CDR2 SVGAGI (reference sequence). This chain's CDR3 is CASTRRRDSSGYTF. CDR3 nucleotide sequence: TGTGCCAGCACCCGACGGAGGGACAGTAGTGGCTACACCTTC.

The CDR3 nucleotides read TGTGCCAGCAGCGACCGGGCGGGGCTGGGGGGCTACACCTTC. Protein sequence: CASSDRAGLGGYTF. The chain uses TRBV27 and TRBJ1-2; D perhaps matches TRBD1 (5 bases). Trimming removed 6 bases at V and 8 bases at J, with 19 bases between. CDR1 and CDR2 (germline): MNHEY, SMNVEV (reference sequence). CDR3 length: 14 residues.

The V and J genes are TRBV5-1 and TRBJ2-5; no firm D call. The germline V gene encodes CDR1 SGHRS and CDR2 YFSETQ. The V gene lost 3 bases and the J gene lost 1 base, with 7 bases spanning the gap. The CDR3 runs 13 residues. The CDR3 DNA reads as TGCGCCAGCAGCTGGGCGCCCCAAGAGACCCAGTACTTC. Its translation is CASSWAPQETQYF. The whole variable domain, filled in from reference TRBV5-1 and TRBJ2-5, reads KAGVTQTPRYLIKTRGQQVTLSCSPISGHRSVSWYQQTPGQGLQFLFEYFSETQRNKGNFPGRFSGRQFSNSRSEMNVSTLELGDSALYLCASSWAPQETQYFGPGTRLLVL.

By share, this clone counts as medium-sized. Other DNA sequences in the same sample also yield this CDR3. This sequence joins TRBV5-1 and TRBJ1-2; D may be TRBD1 (5 bases). CDR3 length: 14 residues. CDR1 is SGHRS and CDR2 is YFSETQ in the germline V gene. The V end was cut by 0 bases, the J end by 4 bases, with 10 bases between. The CDR3 region has the DNA TGCGCCAGCAGCTTGGACGGGGCGGGCTATGGCTACACCTTC. It encodes CASSLDGAGYGYTF.

The chain recombines TRBV6-1 with TRBJ2-5, with D perhaps given as TRBD1 or TRBD2 (5 bases each). Deletions cut 6 bases from V and 5 bases from J, with 10 bases between. Germline CDR1 and CDR2: MNHNS and SASEGT. There are 12 residues in the CDR3. The CDR3 DNA reads TGTGCCAGCAGGGGGACGTCGGAGACCCAGTACTTC. It translates to CASRGTSETQYF.

This clone was picked up a small number of times. The rearrangement joins TRBV2 to TRBJ1-6, with a tentative D call TRBD1 (6 bases). This CDR3 has 14 residues. Deletions cut 6 bases from V and 9 bases from J, with 15 bases between. The germline CDR1 and CDR2 sequences are SNHLY and FYNNEI. DNA of the CDR3: TGTGCCAGCAGCCCGGGACAAGTCGCTTCACCCCTCCACTTT. The encoded protein is CASSPGQVASPLHF.

The rearrangement links TRBV5-1 to TRBJ2-7; D possibly corresponds to TRBD1 (5 bases). V was shortened by 0 bases and J by 3 bases, with 13 bases between the two germline ends. The CDR3 spans 15 residues. CDR1 is SGHRS, CDR2 YFSETQ, per germline. The CDR3, as DNA: TGCGCCAGCAGCTTGGCCGAAGGGGCGTTCTACGAGCAGTACTTC. The encoded protein is CASSLAEGAFYEQYF.

The gene calls are TRBV9 and TRBJ2-3; TRBD2 aligns across 13 bases. Germline trimming cut 4 bases from V and 3 bases from J; bases unmatched to any gene: 5. This CDR3 region has 16 residues. The germline gives CDR1 SGDLS, CDR2 YYNGEE. This CDR3 reads CASSPPTSGGTDTQYF. The DNA of the CDR3 is TGTGCCAGCAGCCCGCCGACTAGCGGGGGGACAGATACGCAGTATTTT. Using reference TRBV9 and TRBJ2-3 for the parts outside the CDR3, the full variable domain is DSGVTQTPKHLITATGQRVTLRCSPRSGDLSVYWYQQSLDQGLQFLIQYYNGEERAKGNILERFSAQQFPDLHSELNLSSLELGDSALYFCASSPPTSGGTDTQYFGPGTRLTVL.

The chain uses TRBV21-1 and TRBJ2-7; no DNA check was done on the table's D call, TRBD1. TRBV21-1 counts as a pseudogene. This CDR3 spans 15 amino acids. CDR3 residues: CASSKVGDRGREQYF. DNA of the CDR3: TGTGCCAGCAGCAAAGTGGGAGACAGGGGTCGCGAGCAGTACTTC.

This rearrangement joins TRBV5-1 to TRBJ2-2, with 8 positions matching TRBD2. V lost 7 bases, J lost 6 bases, and 2 bases stayed unmatched. The CDR3 length is 12 residues. The germline V gene encodes CDR1 SGHRS and CDR2 YFSETQ. This chain's CDR3 is CASEAGAGELFF. CDR3 sequence (DNA): TGCGCCAGCGAAGCGGGGGCCGGGGAGCTGTTTTTT.

This chain links TRBV5-1 with TRBJ1-6; D unclear. V shed 2 bases and J shed 0 bases, with 12 bases lying between them. This CDR3 region has 17 residues. Germline V gene data show CDR1 as SGHRS and CDR2 as YFSETQ. CDR3 sequence: CASSLDGMGSYNSPLHF. The CDR3 bases are TGCGCCAGCAGCTTAGACGGGATGGGCTCCTATAATTCACCCCTCCACTTT.

This clone was picked up a small number of times. This rearrangement joins TRBV4-2 to TRBJ1-6; 9 nucleotides align to TRBD1. This CDR3 contains 16 residues. J was trimmed by 9 bases and V by 3 bases; bases with no gene match: 9. The germline V gene has CDR1 LGHNA and CDR2 YNFKEQ. The CDR3 nucleotides are TGTGCCAGCAGCCAGAGGGGGACAGGGAAGAGTTCACCCCTCCACTTT. Translating it yields CASSQRGTGKSSPLHF.

This clone was observed a few times. The chain has TRBV9 and TRBJ1-6; D is unresolved. The V end lost 0 bases, the J end lost 6 bases, and 7 bases lay between the germline ends. CDR1 is SGDLS, CDR2 YYNGEE, per germline. The CDR3 runs 14 residues. The CDR3 nucleotides read TGTGCCAGCAGCGTAGATGGGAGTAATTCACCCCTCCACTTT. As protein: CASSVDGSNSPLHF.

The J gene is TRBJ1-1, the V gene TRBV5-1, with D perhaps TRBD1 (6 bases). Trimming cost V 0 bases and J 4 bases, with 10 bases left between them. The CDR3 runs to 14 residues. Germline values: CDR1 SGHRS, CDR2 YFSETQ. CDR3 bases: TGCGCCAGCAGCTTGGTGGACAGAAGCACTGAAGCTTTCTTT. Protein sequence: CASSLVDRSTEAFF.

The rearrangement links TRBV19 to TRBJ2-3, with 7 nucleotides matching TRBD1. This CDR3 has 14 residues. The germline V gene encodes CDR1 LNHDA and CDR2 SQIVND (reference sequence). Unmatched junction bases numbered 3, after V lost 5 bases and J lost 1 base. The CDR3 bases are TGTGCCAGTAGTTCCACAGGGGGCACAGATACGCAGTATTTT. Amino acid sequence: CASSSTGGTDTQYF.

The chain joins TRBV2 to TRBJ2-1; 11 positions agree with TRBD1. CDR3 size: 16 residues. Germline-derived CDR1 and CDR2 are SNHLY and FYNNEI. V dropped 7 bases and J dropped 7; count of bases not matched to a gene: 12. CDR3 nucleotide sequence: TGTGCCAGCATCTCCCATGGACAGGGGGCGCCGAATGAGCAGTTCTTC. This codes for CASISHGQGAPNEQFF.

In this sample, this clone turned up once. This chain uses TRBV11-2 with TRBJ1-2; D is unresolved. Trimming took off 4 bases at V and 4 bases at J, with 13 bases between the two ends. The CDR3 totals 14 residues. Germline CDR1 and CDR2: SGHAT and FQNNGV. The CDR3 protein is CASSYAGFLYGYTF. CDR3 nucleotide sequence: TGTGCCAGCAGCTACGCAGGTTTTCTCTATGGCTACACCTTC.

The chain couples TRBV12-5 to TRBJ2-3; D is possibly TRBD2 (6 bases). Trimming left V 3 bases short and J 4 bases short, with 17 bases between. CDR3 length: 16 residues. Germline CDR1 LGHNT, CDR2 FRNRAP. The CDR3 spells CASGLGVTGGADTQYF. CDR3 DNA sequence: TGTGCTAGTGGTTTAGGGGTAACAGGAGGGGCAGATACGCAGTATTTT.

By share, this clone counts as medium-sized. V and J are TRBV6-1 and TRBJ1-5; D not certain. CDR1 is MNHNS, CDR2 SASEGT, per germline. The V end was cut by 4 bases, the J end by 5 bases, with 12 bases between. The CDR3 runs 14 residues. CDR3 DNA: TGTGCCAGCAGTGGCCTTGAGTGGGATCAGCCCCAGCATTTT. Amino acid sequence: CASSGLEWDQPQHF.

The chain combines TRBV4-1 with TRBJ1-1; the D is unclear. Germline CDR1 and CDR2: MGHRA and YSYEKL. Trimming removed 0 bases from V and 1 base from J, with 3 bases in between. The CDR3 has 13 amino acids. CDR3 amino acids: CASSQERNTEAFF. For the CDR3, the DNA is TGCGCCAGCAGCCAAGAGAGGAACACTGAAGCTTTCTTT.

The chain couples TRBV9 to TRBJ2-7; unclear D gene. V lost 4 bases, J lost 5 bases, and 16 bases lay in between. The CDR3 length is 14 residues. Per germline, CDR1 SGDLS and CDR2 YYNGEE. In nucleotides, the CDR3 is TGTGCCAGCAGCCCCCCCCTCCAGGACGACGAGCAGTACTTC. Encoded protein: CASSPPLQDDEQYF.

The chain employs TRBV30 and TRBJ1-1, with 10 positions matching TRBD1. The CDR3 is 12 residues long. Germline loops: CDR1 GTSNPN, CDR2 SVGIG (reference sequence). The V gene end was trimmed by 6 bases and the J gene end by 5 bases; junction bases not matched to a gene: 3. The CDR3 region is CACRQGATEAFF. DNA of the CDR3: TGTGCCTGTAGACAGGGGGCTACTGAAGCTTTCTTT.

The CDR3 DNA reads as TGCGCCAGCAGCTTGATAGGACAGCCCGGTCTAACCACCTTC. This gives the protein CASSLIGQPGLTTF. The rearrangement links TRBV5-1 to TRBJ1-2; a possible D gene is TRBD1 (6 bases). V lost 1 base to trimming and J lost 13 bases, with 20 bases between them. There are 14 residues in the CDR3. Per the germline V gene, CDR1 is SGHRS and CDR2 is YFSETQ.

The rearrangement uses TRBV4-1 and TRBJ2-2; TRBD2 matches at 10 bases. This CDR3 is 16 amino acids long. The V and J ends lost 5 bases and 4 bases, in that order; junction bases with no gene match: 7. Germline V gives CDR1 MGHRA, CDR2 YSYEKL. CDR3 DNA sequence: TGCGCCAGCAGCGAGTGGAGCGGGGGGGCCACCGGGGAGCTGTTTTTT. As protein: CASSEWSGGATGELFF.

This chain connects TRBV14 to TRBJ1-6; D is ambiguous. The CDR3 spans 13 residues. The V end was cut by 4 bases, the J end by 8 bases, with 9 bases between. The germline V gene encodes CDR1 SGHDN and CDR2 FVKESK. For the CDR3, the DNA is TGTGCCAGCAGCCGTGGAAAGGATTCACCCCTCCACTTT. Translated: CASSRGKDSPLHF.

The rearrangement links TRBV5-1 to TRBJ1-2, with a weak D call TRBD1 (5 bases). Germline-derived CDR1 and CDR2 are SGHRS and YFSETQ. Trimming cost V 4 bases and J 4 bases, with 14 bases left between them. This CDR3 is 14 amino acids long. CDR3 sequence (DNA): TGCGCCAGCAGCGGGACTCTGGTCGGCTATGGCTACACCTTC. Translation gives CASSGTLVGYGYTF.

This sequence joins TRBV7-8 and TRBJ2-7; 9 positions match TRBD1. The CDR3 length is 16 residues. Germline lookup yields CDR1 SGHVS and CDR2 FQNEAQ. The ends lost 4 bases at V and 1 base at J; junction bases unmatched: 8. CDR3 residues: CASSSGTGIWSYEQYF. The CDR3 bases are TGTGCCAGCAGCTCCGGGACAGGGATTTGGTCCTACGAGCAGTACTTC.

The table lists this clone with a count of one. This chain uses TRBV19 with TRBJ2-7; D gene unclear. Per germline, CDR1 LNHDA and CDR2 SQIVND (reference sequence). Trimming pared 5 bases from V and 3 bases from J, leaving 11 bases between. The CDR3 runs 13 residues. The DNA for the CDR3 is TGTGCCAGTAGTCGGGCCCTGAGCTACGAGCAGTACTTC. This encodes CASSRALSYEQYF. Using reference TRBV19 and TRBJ2-7 for the parts outside the CDR3, the full variable domain is DGGITQSPKYLFRKEGQNVTLSCEQNLNHDAMYWYRQDPGQGLRLIYYSQIVNDFQKGDIAEGYSVSREKKESFPLTVTSAQKNPTAFYLCASSRALSYEQYFGPGTRLTVT.

The chain links TRBV5-5 to TRBJ1-2; TRBD1 matches at 7 bases. Germline CDR1 SGHKS, CDR2 YYEKEE (reference sequence). The CDR3 contains 15 residues. V dropped 0 bases and J dropped 4; count of bases not matched to a gene: 6. As DNA, the CDR3 is TGTGCCAGCAGCTTGGCCGGGTCAGGGGGCTATGGCTACACCTTC. Amino acids: CASSLAGSGGYGYTF.

The rearrangement joins TRBV10-3 to TRBJ1-1, with unresolved D. The CDR3 runs to 11 residues. V was trimmed by 7 bases and J by 5 bases, leaving 8 bases between them. Per germline, CDR1 ENHRY and CDR2 SYGVKD. The CDR3 is CAIMGGTEAFF. The CDR3 nucleotides read TGTGCCATCATGGGCGGGACTGAAGCTTTCTTT.

This clone occurred once. The CDR3 loop reads CASSVEAGGPQETQYF. For the CDR3, the DNA is TGTGCCAGCAGCGTAGAAGCGGGGGGCCCTCAAGAGACCCAGTACTTC. The chain couples TRBV9 to TRBJ2-5; 9 bases are a match to TRBD2. CDR3 length equals 16 residues. The V gene's germline CDR1 is SGDLS and CDR2 YYNGEE. V lost 0 bases to trimming and J lost 2 bases; unmatched junction nucleotides: 5.